This entry features one T cell receptor beta chain sequence. The antigen remains undetermined. The data belong to a study of T cell responses to AZD1222 COVID-19 vaccine. Study-wide points: Nearly half of the spike-specific TCRs reportedly recognize variant regions that carry no mutations. Researchers report vaccine-associated CD4 TCRs spanning spike, with dominance at 160-218 and 743-854. There were mostly white British donors and more females than males, and clonal diversity was possibly underestimated.

CDR3 length: 14 residues. With V trimmed by 7 bases and J by 5 bases, 9 bases remained unmatched. In germline, CDR1 is SGHRS, CDR2 YFSETQ. TCRdb's copy holds only in-frame clones and misses some; the assay was immunoSEQ multiplex PCR. The sample consists of roughly 190,000 clones, 85% to 95% of them appearing once. The rearrangement uses TRBV5-1 and TRBJ2-1, with TRBD1 matching over 7 bases. Sequencing used peripheral blood, obtained on day 0 of AZD1222 vaccination. This receptor was taken from an adult in good health. Here the CDR3 DNA reads TGCGCCAGCGGTAGGGGGACAGCGGACAATGAGCAGTTCTTC. Protein: CASGRGTADNEQFF.